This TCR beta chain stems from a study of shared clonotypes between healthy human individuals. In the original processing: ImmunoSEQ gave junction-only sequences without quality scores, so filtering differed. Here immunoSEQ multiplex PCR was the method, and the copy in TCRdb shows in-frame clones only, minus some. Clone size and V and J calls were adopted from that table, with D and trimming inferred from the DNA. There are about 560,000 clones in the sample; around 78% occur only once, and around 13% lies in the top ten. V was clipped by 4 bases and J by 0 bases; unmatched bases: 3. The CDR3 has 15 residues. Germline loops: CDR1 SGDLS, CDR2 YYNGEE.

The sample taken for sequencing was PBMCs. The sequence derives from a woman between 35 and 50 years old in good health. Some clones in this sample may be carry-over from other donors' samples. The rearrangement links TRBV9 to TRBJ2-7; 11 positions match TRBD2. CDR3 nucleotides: TGTGCCAGCAGCTTCGGGACTAGCGGCTCCTACGAGCAGTACTTC. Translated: CASSFGTSGSYEQYF.